The 7 T cell receptor beta chains listed next were all sequenced from one sample in a study of regulatory T cells in long-lasting Graves disease (dated by TCRdb to 2020 to 2023). Library construction relied on multiplex PCR. Sequencing relied on an Illumina HiSeq 4000. To build TCR beta libraries, CDR3 regions were amplified by Arm-PCR using iRepertoire HTBI primers. The raw public data were reprocessed by TCRdb itself: fastp quality trimming at Q25, MiXCR clonotype calling, in-frame beta chains only. Each CDR3 protein appears once, grouped with its most common genes and DNA. In all, the sample holds approximately 480,000 distinct CDR3 sequences, and around 15% of those were seen once. The ten most abundant clones make up 12% of the sample. This sample's time point label indicates: newly diagnosed GD, antithyroid drugs for less than 3 months. RNA was extracted from PBMCs in TRIzol for both TCR sequencing and RNA sequencing.

The data were also submitted as part of a second study, on T cells in Graves' hyperthyroidism and ophthalmopathy.

This material consisted of peripheral blood mononuclear cells (PBMCs), taken at new diagnosis, from a patient treated with antithyroid drugs. The receptors were gathered from a man aged 40-55 years with Graves disease. Donor details come from another sample of the same person, matched by shared clones.

The rearrangement links TRBV2 to TRBJ1-5; 9 bases are a match to TRBD1. Per germline, CDR1 SNHLY and CDR2 FYNNEI. Losses at the gene ends were 5 bases for V and 2 bases for J; bases not matched to a gene: 4. This CDR3 has 15 amino acids. CDR3 sequence: CASSRDRVGNQPQHF. CDR3 sequence (DNA): TGTGCCAGCAGTAGGGACAGGGTGGGCAATCAGCCCCAGCATTTT.

This rearrangement joins TRBV7-2 to TRBJ2-7, with 8 positions matching TRBD2. Germline trimming cut 4 bases from V and 2 bases from J; bases unmatched to any gene: 4. The germline V gene has CDR1 SGHTA and CDR2 FQGNSA. CDR3 length: 14 amino acids. The CDR3, as DNA: TGTGCCAGCAGCTCCGGGGGGGCCACCTACGAGCAGTACTTC. Protein product: CASSSGGATYEQYF.

This clonotype was counted a few times. The V and J genes are TRBV18 and TRBJ2-1, with 14 bases aligning to TRBD2. Looked up from germline, CDR1 is KGHSH and CDR2 is LQKENI. V was clipped by 6 bases and J by 9 bases; unmatched bases: 19. This CDR3 region has 19 residues. The CDR3 region is CASSRLPGLAGVQSGEQFF. DNA for the CDR3: TGTGCCAGCTCGCGTCTCCCGGGACTAGCGGGAGTCCAAAGCGGTGAGCAGTTCTTC.

The genes are TRBV14 and TRBJ2-2; 10 bases map to TRBD1. The CDR3 contains 16 residues. Germline assignment: CDR1 SGHDN and CDR2 FVKESK. The V segment lost 0 bases and the J segment 5 bases; nucleotides outside the gene matches: 3. CDR3 DNA sequence: TGTGCCAGCAGCCAAGACCGGACAGGGGGGACCGGGGAGCTGTTTTTT. Its translation is CASSQDRTGGTGELFF. Drawing the rest from reference TRBV14 and TRBJ2-2, the complete variable domain is EAGVTQFPSHSVIEKGQTVTLRCDPISGHDNLYWYRRVMGKEIKFLLHFVKESKQDESGMPNNRFLAERTGGTYSTLKVQPAELEDSGVYFCASSQDRTGGTGELFFGEGSRLTVL.

The chain is built from TRBV4-1 and TRBJ1-3; 8 bases map to TRBD1. The CDR3 covers 16 residues. V was pared by 1 base and J by 4 bases, with 6 bases of the junction left unmatched. The germline gives CDR1 MGHRA, CDR2 YSYEKL. The CDR3 DNA reads TGCGCCAGCAGCCAAGGGGGGACAGGTCCAGGAAACACCATATATTTT. Translating it yields CASSQGGTGPGNTIYF.

This clonotype has ten or more counts. The junction does not match germline at one end; this may be a read error. This chain joins TRBV25-1 and TRBJ2-1; 8 bases are a match to TRBD2. The CDR3 contains 16 residues. The germline gives CDR1 MGHDK, CDR2 SYGVNS. The CDR3 DNA reads as TGTGCCAGCAGCGAATGGGGAGCGGGAGCAGACAATGAGCAGTTCTTC. Amino acids: CASSEWGAGADNEQFF. The entire variable domain, with the rest obtained from reference TRBV25-1 and TRBJ2-1, is as follows: EADIYQTPRYLVIGTGKKITLECSQTMGHDKMYWYQQDPGMELHLIHYSYGVNSTEKGDLSSESTVSRIRTEHFPLTLESARPSHTSQYLCASSEWGAGADNEQFFGPGTRLTVL.

This clonotype turned up a few times. This rearrangement joins TRBV27 to TRBJ2-5; TRBD2 might be the D (5 bases). V gave up 2 bases and J gave up 1 base, with 8 bases separating them. Germline CDR1 MNHEY, CDR2 SMNVEV (reference sequence). This CDR3 spans 14 amino acids. The CDR3 bases are TGTGCCAGCAGTTTAAGGAGCGGCCAAGAGACCCAGTACTTC. It specifies CASSLRSGQETQYF.